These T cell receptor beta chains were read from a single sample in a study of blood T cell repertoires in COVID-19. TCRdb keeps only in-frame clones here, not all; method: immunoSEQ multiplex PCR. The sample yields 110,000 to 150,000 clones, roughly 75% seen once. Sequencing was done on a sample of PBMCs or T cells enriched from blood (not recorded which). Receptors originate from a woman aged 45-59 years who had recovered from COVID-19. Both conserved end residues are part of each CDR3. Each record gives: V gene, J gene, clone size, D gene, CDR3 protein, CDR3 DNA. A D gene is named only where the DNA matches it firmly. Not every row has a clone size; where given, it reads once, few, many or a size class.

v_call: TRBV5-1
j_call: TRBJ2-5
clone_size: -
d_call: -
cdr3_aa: CASSSQATGWETQYF
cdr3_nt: TGCGCCAGCAGTTCCCAGGCAACTGGGTGGGAGACCCAGTACTTC

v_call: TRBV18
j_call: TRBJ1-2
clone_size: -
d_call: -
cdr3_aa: CASSPPNYSGKSNYGYTF
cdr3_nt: TGTGCCAGCTCACCACCTAACTATTCGGGGAAATCTAACTATGGCTACACCTTC

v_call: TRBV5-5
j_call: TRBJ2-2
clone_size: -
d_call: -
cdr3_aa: CASSRTGPGELFF
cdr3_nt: TGTGCCAGCAGCCGAACAGGGCCGGGGGAGCTGTTTTTT

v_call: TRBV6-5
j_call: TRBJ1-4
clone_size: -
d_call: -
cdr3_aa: CASSYFQGRNEKLFF
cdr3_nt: TGTGCCAGCAGTTACTTCCAGGGCCGAAATGAAAAACTGTTTTTT

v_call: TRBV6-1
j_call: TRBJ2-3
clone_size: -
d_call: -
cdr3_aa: CASSETRRAPTDTQYF
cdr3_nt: TGTGCCAGCAGTGAAACGAGGAGGGCGCCCACAGATACGCAGTATTTT

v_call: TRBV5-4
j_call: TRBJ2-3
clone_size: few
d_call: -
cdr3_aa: CASSLKGGADTQYF
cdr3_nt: TGTGCCAGCAGCTTAAAAGGAGGGGCAGATACGCAGTATTTT

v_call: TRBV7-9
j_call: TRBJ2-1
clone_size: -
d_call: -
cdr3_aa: CASSPRGGGNPYYNEQFF
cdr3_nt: TGTGCCAGCAGCCCCCGCGGTGGAGGGAATCCCTATTACAATGAGCAGTTCTTC

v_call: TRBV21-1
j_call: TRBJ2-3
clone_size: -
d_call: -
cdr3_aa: CASSLHLGLAGGQVTDTQYF
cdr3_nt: TGTGCCAGCAGCCTCCACCTGGGGCTAGCGGGGGGGCAGGTCACAGATACGCAGTATTTT

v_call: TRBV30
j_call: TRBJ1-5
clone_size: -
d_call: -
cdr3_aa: CAWSPKRGDQPQHF
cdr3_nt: TGTGCCTGGAGCCCCAAGCGGGGAGATCAGCCCCAGCATTTT

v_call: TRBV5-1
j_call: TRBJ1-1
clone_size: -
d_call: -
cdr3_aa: CASSSADRTEAFF
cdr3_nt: TGCGCCAGCAGCTCGGCGGACAGAACTGAAGCTTTCTTT

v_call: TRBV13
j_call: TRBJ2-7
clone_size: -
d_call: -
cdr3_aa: CASSLVERTAGSPF
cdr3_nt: TGTGCCAGCAGCTTAGTTGAAAGAACCGCCGGGTCCCCCTTC

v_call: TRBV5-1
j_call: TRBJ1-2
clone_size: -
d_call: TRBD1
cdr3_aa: CASSWNPGQVDNYGYTF
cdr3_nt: TGCGCCAGCAGCTGGAACCCGGGACAGGTTGATAACTATGGCTACACCTTC

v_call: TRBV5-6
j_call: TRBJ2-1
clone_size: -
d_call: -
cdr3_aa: CASSLGLQGGNEQFF
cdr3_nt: TGTGCCAGCAGCTTGGGGCTCCAGGGGGGCAATGAGCAGTTCTTC

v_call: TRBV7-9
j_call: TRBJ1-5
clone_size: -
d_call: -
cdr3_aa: CASSLRRVTGNQPQHF
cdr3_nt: TGTGCCAGCAGCTTAAGGCGAGTGACGGGGAATCAGCCCCAGCATTTT

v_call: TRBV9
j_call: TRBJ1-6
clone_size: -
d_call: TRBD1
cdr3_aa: CASSVRGQGTSNSPLHF
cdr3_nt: TGTGCCAGCAGCGTAAGGGGACAGGGCACCTCTAATTCACCCCTCCACTTT

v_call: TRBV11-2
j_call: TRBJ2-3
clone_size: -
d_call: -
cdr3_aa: CASSHLGGRGHAADTQYF
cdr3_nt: TGTGCCAGCAGCCACCTAGGGGGGAGGGGCCACGCCGCAGATACGCAGTATTTT

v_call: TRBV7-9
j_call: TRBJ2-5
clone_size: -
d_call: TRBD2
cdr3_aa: CASSLSRLAIQTQYF
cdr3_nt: TGTGCCAGCAGCCTCTCTAGACTAGCGATCCAGACCCAGTACTTC

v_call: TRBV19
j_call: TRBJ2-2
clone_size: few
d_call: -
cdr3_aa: CASSAPGRPGELFF
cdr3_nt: TGTGCCAGTAGCGCACCAGGGAGGCCCGGGGAGCTGTTTTTT

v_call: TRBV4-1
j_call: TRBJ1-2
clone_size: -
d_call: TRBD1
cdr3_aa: CASSPVRTGGSYGYTF
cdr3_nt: TGCGCCAGCAGCCCTGTCCGGACAGGGGGGTCCTATGGCTACACCTTC

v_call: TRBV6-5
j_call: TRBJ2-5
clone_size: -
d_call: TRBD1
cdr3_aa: CASSLDRGETQYF
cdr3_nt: TGTGCCAGCAGTTTGGACAGGGGAGAGACCCAGTACTTC

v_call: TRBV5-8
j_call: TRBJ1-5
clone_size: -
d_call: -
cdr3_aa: CASSFPLGYQPQHF
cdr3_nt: TGTGCCAGCAGCTTTCCGCTCGGTTATCAGCCCCAGCATTTT

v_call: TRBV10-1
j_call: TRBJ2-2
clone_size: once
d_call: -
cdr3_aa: CASSDTGTRNTGELFF
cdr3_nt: TGCGCCAGCAGTGACACCGGGACAAGGAACACCGGGGAGCTGTTTTTT

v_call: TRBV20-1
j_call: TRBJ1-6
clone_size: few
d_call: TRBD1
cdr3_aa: CSASTQGRNNSPLHF
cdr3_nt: TGCAGTGCTAGTACACAGGGGAGGAATAATTCACCCCTCCACTTT

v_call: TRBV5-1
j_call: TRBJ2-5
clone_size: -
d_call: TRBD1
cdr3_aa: CASSLGTGGSGLQETQYF
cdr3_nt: TGCGCCAGCAGCTTGGGGACAGGGGGTTCGGGGCTTCAAGAGACCCAGTACTTC

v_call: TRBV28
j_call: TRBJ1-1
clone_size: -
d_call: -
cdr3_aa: CASSFEGDTEAFF
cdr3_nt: TGTGCCAGCAGTTTTGAGGGAGACACTGAAGCTTTCTTT

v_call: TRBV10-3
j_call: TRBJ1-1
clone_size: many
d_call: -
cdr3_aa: CAISESQGNTEAFF
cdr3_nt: TGTGCCATCAGTGAGTCGCAGGGGAACACTGAAGCTTTCTTT

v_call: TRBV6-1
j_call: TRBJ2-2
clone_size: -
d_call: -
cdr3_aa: CASSEATGPGELFF
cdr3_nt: TGTGCCAGCAGTGAAGCTACAGGGCCCGGGGAGCTGTTTTTT

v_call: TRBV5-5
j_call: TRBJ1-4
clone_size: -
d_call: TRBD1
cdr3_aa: CASSLRTGNEKLFF
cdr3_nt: TGTGCCAGCAGCTTGCGGACAGGGAATGAAAAACTGTTTTTT

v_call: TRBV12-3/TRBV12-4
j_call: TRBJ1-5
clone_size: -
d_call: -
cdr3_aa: CASSQSGSQPQHF
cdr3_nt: TGTGCCAGCAGTCAGTCGGGATCTCAGCCCCAGCATTTT

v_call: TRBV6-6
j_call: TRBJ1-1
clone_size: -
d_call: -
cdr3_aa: CASSWRAYTEAFF
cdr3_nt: TGTGCCAGCAGCTGGCGGGCCTACACTGAGGCTTTCTTT

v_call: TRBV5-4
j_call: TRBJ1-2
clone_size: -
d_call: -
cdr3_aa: CASSLDELNSWDGYTF
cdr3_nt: TGTGCCAGCAGCTTGGACGAACTGAACAGTTGGGATGGCTACACCTTC

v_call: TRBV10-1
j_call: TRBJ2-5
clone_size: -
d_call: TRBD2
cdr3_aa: CASSVGLAGFETQYF
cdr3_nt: TGCGCCAGCAGTGTTGGCCTAGCGGGATTCGAGACCCAGTACTTC

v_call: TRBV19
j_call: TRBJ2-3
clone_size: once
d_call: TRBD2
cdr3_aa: CASSYVSGGSTDTQYF
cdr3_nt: TGTGCCAGTAGCTACGTAAGCGGGGGAAGCACAGATACGCAGTATTTT

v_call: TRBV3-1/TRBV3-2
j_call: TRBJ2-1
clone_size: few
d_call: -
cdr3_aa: CASSQEWRGHEQFF
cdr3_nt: TGTGCCAGCAGCCAAGAGTGGCGGGGCCATGAGCAGTTCTTC

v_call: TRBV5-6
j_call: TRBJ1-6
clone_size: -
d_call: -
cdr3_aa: CASSLLGRGGGNSPLHF
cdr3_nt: TGTGCCAGCAGCTTGCTCGGTCGGGGAGGTGGAAATTCACCCCTCCACTTT

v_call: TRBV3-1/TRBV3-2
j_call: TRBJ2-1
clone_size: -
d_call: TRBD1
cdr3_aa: CASTPGTGANEQFF
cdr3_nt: TGTGCCAGCACCCCGGGCACAGGGGCAAATGAGCAGTTCTTC

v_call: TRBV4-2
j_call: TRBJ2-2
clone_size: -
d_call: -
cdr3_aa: CASSQGNRVTGELFF
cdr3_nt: TGTGCCAGCAGCCAGGGTAACAGGGTCACCGGGGAGCTGTTTTTT

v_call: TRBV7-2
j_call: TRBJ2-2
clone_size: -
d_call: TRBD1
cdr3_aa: CASRPDRVTGELFF
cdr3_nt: TGTGCCAGCAGACCCGACAGGGTCACCGGGGAGCTGTTTTTT

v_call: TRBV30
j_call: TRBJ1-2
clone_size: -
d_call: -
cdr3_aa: CAGDRWHGYTF
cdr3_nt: TGTGCCGGCGACAGGTGGCATGGCTACACCTTC

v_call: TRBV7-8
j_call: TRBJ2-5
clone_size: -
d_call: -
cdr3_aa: CASSLGAIQETQYF
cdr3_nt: TGTGCCAGCAGCTTGGGGGCGATCCAAGAGACCCAGTACTTC

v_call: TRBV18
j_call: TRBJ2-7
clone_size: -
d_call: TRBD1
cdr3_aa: CASSLLGQGASYEQYF
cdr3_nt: TGTGCCAGCTCACTATTGGGACAGGGGGCCTCCTACGAGCAGTACTTC

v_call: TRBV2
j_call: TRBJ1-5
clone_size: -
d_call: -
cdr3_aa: CASSRTEVNQPQHF
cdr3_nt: TGTGCCAGCAGTCGGACAGAAGTTAATCAGCCCCAGCATTTT

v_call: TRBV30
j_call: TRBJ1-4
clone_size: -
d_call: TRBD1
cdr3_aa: CAWSLRGQVGEKLFF
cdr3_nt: TGTGCCTGGAGTTTAAGGGGACAGGTTGGCGAAAAACTGTTTTTT

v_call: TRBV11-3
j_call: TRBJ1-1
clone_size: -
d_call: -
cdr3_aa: CASSLEPTDNPNTEAFF
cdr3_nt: TGTGCCAGCAGCTTAGAACCCACTGACAATCCGAACACTGAAGCTTTCTTT

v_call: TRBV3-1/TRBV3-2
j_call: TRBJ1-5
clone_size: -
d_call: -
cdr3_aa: CASSQGVDQPQHF
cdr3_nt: TGTGCCAGCAGCCAAGGCGTGGATCAGCCCCAGCATTTT